Listed here are 21 T cell receptor beta chains from one sample, sequenced in a study of T cells in localized non-small cell lung cancer. Sequencing used immunoSEQ multiplex PCR; TCRdb keeps in-frame clones, though not all of them. The sample holds 35,000 to 50,000 clones, roughly 86% seen once. This sample comprised peripheral blood, obtained before any cancer treatment. Source of these receptors: a man between 35 and 75 years old with stage I lung adenocarcinoma.

The chain uses TRBV6-1 and TRBJ2-1; TRBD1 is a possible D gene (6 bases). Germline CDR1 and CDR2: MNHNS and SASEGT. The V gene lost 0 bases and the J gene lost 5 bases, with 17 bases spanning the gap. CDR3 length: 17 residues. This CDR3 is CASSEALLRGSDNEQFF. The CDR3 DNA reads TGTGCCAGCAGTGAAGCGCTTCTGAGGGGGAGCGACAATGAGCAGTTCTTC.

The V gene is TRBV4-1, the J gene TRBJ2-7; a possible D gene is TRBD2 (6 bases). Germline CDR1 MGHRA, CDR2 YSYEKL. V shed 3 bases and J shed 2 bases, with 11 bases lying between them. The CDR3 loop spans 14 amino acids. The CDR3 loop reads CASSQGTGTYEQYF. The CDR3 DNA reads TGCGCCAGCAGCCAGGGGACTGGAACCTACGAGCAGTACTTC.

The V call is TRBV11-2, the J call TRBJ2-7, with 9 nucleotides matching TRBD2. Germline V gene data show CDR1 as SGHAT and CDR2 as FQNNGV. The CDR3 totals 16 residues. The ends lost 3 bases at V and 7 bases at J; junction bases unmatched: 13. The CDR3 spells CASSLEREASAGEQYF. The CDR3, as DNA: TGTGCCAGCAGCTTGGAGCGGGAGGCCTCGGCGGGGGAGCAGTACTTC. The full variable domain, rest sourced from reference TRBV11-2 and TRBJ2-7, is EAGVAQSPRYKIIEKRQSVAFWCNPISGHATLYWYQQILGQGPKLLIQFQNNGVVDDSQLPKDRFSAERLKGVDSTLKIQPAKLEDSAVYLCASSLEREASAGEQYFGPGTRLTVT.

The rearrangement joins TRBV6-1 to TRBJ2-1; 7 positions match TRBD1. The CDR3 runs 15 residues. Trimming at V came to 0 bases and at J to 5 bases, leaving 4 bases not matched to a gene. The germline gives CDR1 MNHNS, CDR2 SASEGT. The CDR3, as DNA: TGTGCCAGCAGTGAAGCACAGGGGTCTCACAATGAGCAGTTCTTC. Translated: CASSEAQGSHNEQFF.

CDR3 in amino acids: CASSRRAQPTGLVIDEQYF. CDR3 nucleotide sequence: TGTGCCAGCTCCCGTCGAGCCCAGCCCACCGGACTAGTTATCGACGAGCAGTACTTC. The chain carries TRBV18 and TRBJ2-7, with TRBD2 matching over 7 bases. The CDR3 spans 19 residues. The germline V gene has CDR1 KGHSH and CDR2 LQKENI. V was clipped by 6 bases and J by 5 bases; unmatched bases: 25.

The rearrangement joins TRBV25-1 to TRBJ2-1; 8 positions agree with TRBD2. Germline values: CDR1 MGHDK, CDR2 SYGVNS. V was clipped by 6 bases and J by 0 bases; unmatched bases: 1. CDR3 length: 14 residues. The CDR3 is CASRGTSSYNEQFF. The CDR3 DNA reads as TGTGCCAGCAGGGGGACTAGCTCCTACAATGAGCAGTTCTTC. The complete variable domain, with remaining parts taken from reference TRBV25-1 and TRBJ2-1, reads EADIYQTPRYLVIGTGKKITLECSQTMGHDKMYWYQQDPGMELHLIHYSYGVNSTEKGDLSSESTVSRIRTEHFPLTLESARPSHTSQYLCASRGTSSYNEQFFGPGTRLTVL.

The chain carries TRBV9 and TRBJ2-1; D may be TRBD2 (5 bases). CDR1 and CDR2 (germline): SGDLS, YYNGEE. The CDR3 spans 15 residues. Trimming took off 1 base at V and 2 bases at J, with 10 bases between the two ends. The CDR3 DNA reads TGTGCCAGCAGCGTAACCAGCGGTACCTACAATGAGCAGTTCTTC. It translates to CASSVTSGTYNEQFF.

This clone is termed medium-sized (0.01 to 0.1%). The genes are TRBV2 and TRBJ2-7; 10 bases are a match to TRBD2. V dropped 7 bases and J dropped 6; count of bases not matched to a gene: 9. Per germline, CDR1 SNHLY and CDR2 FYNNEI. This CDR3 comprises 14 residues. The CDR3 nucleotides read TGTGCCAGCAAAAGCGGGAGGGCCTTGAGCGAGCAGTACTTC. Amino acid sequence: CASKSGRALSEQYF.

The chain carries TRBV5-1 and TRBJ2-1; 12 bases line up with TRBD2. CDR3 size: 15 residues. Germline lookup yields CDR1 SGHRS and CDR2 YFSETQ. J was trimmed by 7 bases and V by 7 bases; bases with no gene match: 9. As DNA, the CDR3 is TGCGCCAGCGAGACTAGCGGGAGTGTGGCAAATGAGCAGTTCTTC. Translation gives CASETSGSVANEQFF.

The chain links TRBV5-4 to TRBJ2-1; D is unclear. This CDR3 has 15 residues. Germline assignment: CDR1 SGHNT and CDR2 YYREEE (reference sequence). Trimming removed 4 bases at V and 5 bases at J, with 16 bases between. CDR3 protein: CASSPQLKIDNEQFF. As DNA, the CDR3 is TGTGCCAGCAGCCCTCAGTTGAAGATCGACAATGAGCAGTTCTTC.

CDR3 protein: CASSRDRGGETQYF. In nucleotides, the CDR3 is TGTGCCAGCAGTCGGGACAGGGGGGGAGAGACCCAGTACTTC. V usage is TRBV6-1 and J usage is TRBJ2-5; 11 positions match TRBD1. Germline V CDR1 and CDR2: MNHNS, SASEGT. J lost 4 bases, V lost 5 bases, and 3 bases had no gene match. This CDR3 is built from 14 residues.

The chain uses TRBV19 and TRBJ2-1; D unresolved. This CDR3 has 15 amino acids. The V gene's germline CDR1 is LNHDA and CDR2 SQIVND (reference sequence). Between the trimmed V and J ends, which lost 3 bases and 6 bases, there was a span of 15 bases. The CDR3 here is CASSIGSLEVNEQFF. As DNA, the CDR3 is TGTGCCAGTAGTATTGGTAGTTTAGAGGTCAATGAGCAGTTCTTC.

The sample holds one count of this clone. The rearrangement joins TRBV18 to TRBJ1-2; possible D gene TRBD1, 5 bases. V lost 0 bases, J lost 4 bases, and 9 bases lay in between. Germline values: CDR1 KGHSH, CDR2 LQKENI. CDR3 length equals 14 residues. In nucleotides, the CDR3 is TGTGCCAGCTCACCACCGGGGCAGCGCTATGGCTACACCTTC. It translates to CASSPPGQRYGYTF.

The V and J genes are TRBV10-3 and TRBJ2-3; 13 positions match TRBD2. CDR1 ENHRY and CDR2 SYGVKD come from the germline V gene. The length of the CDR3 is 17 residues. The V segment lost 6 bases and the J segment 0 bases; nucleotides outside the gene matches: 6. In DNA form, the CDR3 reads TGTGCCATCAGAACCGGGACTAGCGGGACTAGCACAGATACGCAGTATTTT. Its translation is CAIRTGTSGTSTDTQYF.

This chain joins TRBV28 and TRBJ2-1, with 10 bases fitting TRBD1. The CDR3 sequence is 19 residues long. From germline, CDR1 is MDHEN and CDR2 SYDVKM. Losses at the gene ends were 3 bases for V and 7 bases for J; bases not matched to a gene: 18. The CDR3 DNA reads as TGTGCCAGCAGTTTCTATCATTTAGATTTGGGACAGGGGAGGAATGAGCAGTTCTTC. Protein: CASSFYHLDLGQGRNEQFF.

J is TRBJ1-4 and V is TRBV10-3; no clear D gene. The CDR3 sequence is 14 residues long. The V end lost 5 bases, the J end lost 5 bases, and 12 bases lay between the germline ends. Germline CDR1 ENHRY, CDR2 SYGVKD. CDR3 sequence reads: CAISTGYENEKLFF. The CDR3 nucleotides are TGTGCCATCAGTACGGGGTATGAGAATGAAAAACTGTTTTTT.

The CDR3, as DNA: TGTGCCAGCAGCTTGGTCGGATATAATGAAAAACTGTTTTTT. This gives the protein CASSLVGYNEKLFF. V is TRBV7-9 and J is TRBJ1-4, with D hard to call. V shed 3 bases and J shed 4 bases, with 9 bases lying between them. The CDR3 consists of 14 residues. The germline gives CDR1 SEHNR, CDR2 FQNEAQ (reference sequence). The full variable domain, its missing parts supplied by reference TRBV7-9 and TRBJ1-4, is DTGVSQNPRHKITKRGQNVTFRCDPISEHNRLYWYRQTLGQGPEFLTYFQNEAQLEKSRLLSDRFSAERPKGSFSTLEIQRTEQGDSAMYLCASSLVGYNEKLFFGSGTQLSVL.

The rearrangement joins TRBV29-1 to TRBJ2-2, with D unclear. Germline V gene lookup returns CDR1 SQVTM and CDR2 ANQGSEA. The length of the CDR3 is 13 residues. The germline V and J ends were trimmed by 7 bases and 2 bases, with 11 bases remaining between them. The CDR3 DNA is TGCAGCGCCACCCTACCCAACACCGGGGAGCTGTTTTTT. This gives the protein CSATLPNTGELFF.

This clone was observed a handful of times. This chain uses TRBV6-1 with TRBJ1-1; no clear D. The CDR3 length is 15 residues. The germline V gene has CDR1 MNHNS and CDR2 SASEGT. The ends were cut back, 0 bases at V and 0 bases at J, with 8 bases in the middle. Here the CDR3 DNA reads TGTGCCAGCAGTGAAGCGGTTCGGTTGAACACTGAAGCTTTCTTT. Protein sequence: CASSEAVRLNTEAFF.

V is TRBV28 and J is TRBJ1-1; D may be TRBD1 (6 bases). V was shortened by 4 bases and J by 11 bases, with 17 bases between the two germline ends. Germline V gene data show CDR1 as MDHEN and CDR2 as SYDVKM. CDR3 size: 13 residues. The CDR3 region is CASSSPGGRGAFF. CDR3 DNA sequence: TGTGCCAGCAGTTCACCCGGGGGGCGCGGGGCTTTCTTT.

The chain joins TRBV29-1 to TRBJ2-7, with D perhaps TRBD2 (5 bases). The V end was cut by 6 bases, the J end by 5 bases, with 8 bases between. CDR1 and CDR2 from the germline V gene are SQVTM and ANQGSEA. The CDR3 contains 10 residues. CDR3 DNA: TGCAGCGTCGGGATGGACGAGCAGTACTTC. Translated, it gives CSVGMDEQYF.